A selection of T cell receptor beta chains follows, all from one sample in a study of Ad26.COV2.S vaccination and SARS-CoV-2 variants. The table came from immunoSEQ multiplex PCR; TCRdb's copy has only in-frame clones and leaves some out. Of 150,000 to 200,000 clones in the sample, roughly 89% are singletons; the top ten hold about 5.5%. The input for sequencing was peripheral blood, taken after recovery from COVID-19. These TCRs come from a human donor who had recovered from COVID-19. Both conserved end residues are part of each CDR3. Each record gives: clone size, V gene, D gene, J gene, CDR3 DNA, CDR3 protein. D genes are given only for firm matches. Expanded clones get a size class; other rows say once, few or many, or leave the size out.

>.|TRBV7-8|.|TRBJ2-5
TGTGCCAGCAGCCGCGACCGGCAAGAGACCCAGTACTTC
CASSRDRQETQYF
>once|TRBV5-6|TRBD1|TRBJ1-1
TGTGCCAGCAGCTTTGGACAGGGAGGGACTGAAGCTTTCTTT
CASSFGQGGTEAFF
>.|TRBV15|.|TRBJ2-3
TGTGCCACCAGCTCCTCGAGCCTGGACGCAACCCCGACCCCGTCCGATACGCAGTATTTT
CATSSSSLDATPTPSDTQYF
>.|TRBV5-1|TRBD1|TRBJ1-2
TGCGCCAGCAGCTCGGACAGGGGGCGCCTAGATGGCTACACCTTC
CASSSDRGRLDGYTF
>.|TRBV6-5|.|TRBJ1-2
TGTGCCAGCAGCCGAGGAGGGGAGAACTATGGCTACACCTTC
CASSRGGENYGYTF
>once|TRBV27|.|TRBJ2-7
TGTGCCAGCAGTCCCTCCGGCTACGAGCAGTACTTC
CASSPSGYEQYF
>.|TRBV18|.|TRBJ1-2
TGTGCCAGCTCGCGGACTCGGAACCTACCGGCCTTATCTGATGGCTACACCTTC
CASSRTRNLPALSDGYTF
>few|TRBV13|.|TRBJ1-2
TGTGCCAGCATCAAATCAATCTTGAGGGGTGACTATGGCTACACCTTC
CASIKSILRGDYGYTF
>.|TRBV7-6|.|TRBJ2-5
TGTGCCAGCAGCTCCCTTGCTCGGGAGACCCAGTACTTC
CASSSLARETQYF
>.|TRBV5-5|.|TRBJ1-2
TGTGCCAGCAGCTCCGCGGCCTCCTATGGCTACACCTTC
CASSSAASYGYTF
>.|TRBV5-5|.|TRBJ2-1
TGTGCCAGCAGCTTCGAACGGGGGAGTGAGAATGAGCAGTTCTTC
CASSFERGSENEQFF
>.|TRBV15|.|TRBJ2-1
TGTGCCACCAGCGCGGGACCCTCAAAGTACAATGAGCAGTTCTTC
CATSAGPSKYNEQFF
>.|TRBV7-8|.|TRBJ1-1
TGTGCCAGCAGCCCTCAGAGAGTGATGAACACTGAAGCTTTCTTT
CASSPQRVMNTEAFF
>.|TRBV19|.|TRBJ1-3
TGTGCCAGTAGTATGGGCAGCTCTGGAAACACCATATATTTT
CASSMGSSGNTIYF
>.|TRBV9|TRBD2|TRBJ2-3
TGTGCCAGCAGCGTAGCGGGAGGCCGGGGCACAGATACGCAGTATTTT
CASSVAGGRGTDTQYF
>.|TRBV10-2|.|TRBJ1-6
TGCGCCAGCAGCGAGACTCAATCACCCCTCCACTTT
CASSETQSPLHF
>.|TRBV6-5|.|TRBJ2-2
TGTGCCAGCTTTCTAAGGGCGGGCACCGGGGAGCTGTTTTTT
CASFLRAGTGELFF
>.|TRBV20-1|.|TRBJ2-5
TGCAGTGCTAGTGGTGACAGCCGATACCAAGAGACCCAGTACTTC
CSASGDSRYQETQYF
>.|TRBV2|.|TRBJ1-1
TGTGCCAGCAGTGCGGCCAGGGTTAACACTGAAGCTTTCTTT
CASSAARVNTEAFF
>.|TRBV19|.|TRBJ2-7
TGTGCCAGTAGTGAAGGAGTCTCCTACGAGCAGTACTTC
CASSEGVSYEQYF
>.|TRBV27|TRBD2|TRBJ2-3
TGTGCCAGCAATTCTGGTCTCGGGACTAGCGGGAGAGTGGGGGGGGGTACGCAGTATTTT
CASNSGLGTSGRVGGGTQYF
>.|TRBV6-5|.|TRBJ2-1
TGTGCCAGCAGTTACTCGATTAATTCTCAGGAGCAGTTCTTC
CASSYSINSQEQFF
>.|TRBV19|.|TRBJ2-5
TGTGCCAGTAGTCCAATGGGACCGGCCGTCGCCCAGTACTTC
CASSPMGPAVAQYF
>.|TRBV15|.|TRBJ1-4
TGTGCCACCAGCAGAGATATGGAAATTAATGAAAAACTGTTTTTT
CATSRDMEINEKLFF
>once|TRBV6-4|.|TRBJ1-3
TGTGCCAGCAGTGACGTTCCCCACAGCTCTGGAAACACCATATATTTT
CASSDVPHSSGNTIYF
>.|TRBV29-1|.|TRBJ1-1
TGCAGCGTTGGGAACCCGAACACTGAAGCTTTCTTT
CSVGNPNTEAFF
>.|TRBV9|TRBD1|TRBJ2-3
TGTGCCAGCAGCGTAGGAGGGGGCCCAGATACGCAGTATTTT
CASSVGGGPDTQYF
>.|TRBV4-1|.|TRBJ1-3
TGCGCCAGCAGCCAGGGGAACACCATATATTTT
CASSQGNTIYF
>.|TRBV5-8|.|TRBJ1-2
TGTGCCAGCAGCCCAAACTTGAGCTATGGCTACACCTTC
CASSPNLSYGYTF
>.|TRBV5-1|TRBD1|TRBJ1-6
TGCGCCAGCAGCTTGGATCCAGGGGGAAAGAATTCACCCCTCCACTTT
CASSLDPGGKNSPLHF
>.|TRBV27|.|TRBJ2-7
TGTGCCAGCAGTTTATATCAGGGAACGGCCTACGAGCAGTACTTC
CASSLYQGTAYEQYF
>.|TRBV10-3|.|TRBJ1-1
TGTGCCATCTCGACGGCAGCGAACACTGAAGCTTTCTTT
CAISTAANTEAFF
>.|TRBV3-1/TRBV3-2|.|TRBJ2-1
TGTGCCAGCAGCCAAGTGTTTGGGACCTTGCAGTTCTTC
CASSQVFGTLQFF
>.|TRBV5-6|.|TRBJ2-7
TGTGCCAGCAGCCCGGAAGGGGGCGAGCAGTACTTC
CASSPEGGEQYF
>.|TRBV5-6|.|TRBJ2-7
TGTGCCAGCAGCTTGGCATCGGGCGAGCAGTACTTC
CASSLASGEQYF
>.|TRBV7-6|.|TRBJ1-1
TGTGCCAGCAGCTTAACACCCGGGGGCGGACGGACTGAAGCTTTCTTT
CASSLTPGGGRTEAFF
>.|TRBV6-5|TRBD1|TRBJ1-6
TGTGCCACCTGGGACAGGGGGAATTCACCCCTCCACTTT
CATWDRGNSPLHF
>.|TRBV6-6|TRBD2|TRBJ2-7
TGTGCCTCACTAGCGGGGGGGCTCTACGAGCAGTACTTC
CASLAGGLYEQYF
>once|TRBV4-1|TRBD2|TRBJ2-3
TGCGCCAGCAGCCAACTAGCGGGAGAGCGAGATACGCAGTATTTT
CASSQLAGERDTQYF
>.|TRBV10-2|.|TRBJ2-3
TGCGCCAGCACCCCGAGAGCGACAGATACGCAGTATTTT
CASTPRATDTQYF
>.|TRBV12-3/TRBV12-4|.|TRBJ2-2
TGTGCCAGCAGTTTCCAGGGGAGCGGGGAGCTGTTTTTT
CASSFQGSGELFF
>.|TRBV29-1|TRBD1|TRBJ2-7
TGCAGCGTTGAGGGACAGGGAGCCAACGAGCAGTACTTC
CSVEGQGANEQYF
>.|TRBV18|.|TRBJ2-4
TGTGCCAGTTTCACAGCCACAGGCTATTTAGCCAAAAACATTCAGTACTTC
CASFTATGYLAKNIQYF
>.|TRBV28|.|TRBJ1-2
TGTGCCAGCAGTTCGGACCCTGAATTCTATGGCTACACCTTC
CASSSDPEFYGYTF
>.|TRBV6-5|TRBD2|TRBJ2-3
TGTGCCAGCAGTTACGCGGGAGGTCTAAGCACAGATACGCAGTATTTT
CASSYAGGLSTDTQYF
>.|TRBV5-6|TRBD1|TRBJ1-1
TGTGCCAGCAGCTTGGATGGGGGGACAGGGGAGGATTTTAGGGAAGCTTTCTTT
CASSLDGGTGEDFREAFF
>few|TRBV21-1|.|TRBJ1-6
TGTGCCAGTCCGACAAGGGACCTATCAGATTCACCCCTCCACTTT
CASPTRDLSDSPLHF
>.|TRBV6-6|.|TRBJ1-3
TGTGCCAGCACCTCAGACTACTCTGGAAACACCATATATTTT
CASTSDYSGNTIYF
>.|TRBV2|.|TRBJ1-2
TGTGCCAGCACCCAAGACGGGGGGCGTAACTATGGCTACACCTTC
CASTQDGGRNYGYTF
>.|TRBV19|.|TRBJ1-5
TGTGCCAGTAGTAGCCAGTTTAATCAGCCCCAGCATTTT
CASSSQFNQPQHF
>.|TRBV25-1|TRBD2|TRBJ2-1
TGTGCCAGCAGTGAAACTAGCGGGGGGCGGAGCTCCTACAATGAGCAGTTCTTC
CASSETSGGRSSYNEQFF
>many|TRBV14|TRBD1|TRBJ1-3
TGTGCCAGCAGCCCGGCGGGACAGGGCCAATCTGGAAACACCATATATTTT
CASSPAGQGQSGNTIYF
>.|TRBV6-5|.|TRBJ1-5
TGTGCCAGCACCAATAGCAATCAGCCCCAGCATTTT
CASTNSNQPQHF
>.|TRBV19|.|TRBJ1-1
TGTGCCAGTGAGGGCGCTCTGAACACTGAAGCTTTCTTT
CASEGALNTEAFF
>.|TRBV5-1|TRBD2|TRBJ2-3
TGCGCCAGCAGCCCCGGGACTAGTGTCCGCACAGATACGCAGTATTTT
CASSPGTSVRTDTQYF
>.|TRBV7-7|.|TRBJ1-3
TGTGCTAGCAGCTTAGACAGCCTGGGATCTGGAAACACCATATATTTT
CASSLDSLGSGNTIYF
>.|TRBV5-4|.|TRBJ1-2
TGTGCCAGCAGCCTCCGAGGGGGGAACTATGGCTACACCTTC
CASSLRGGNYGYTF
>.|TRBV4-2|.|TRBJ1-1
TGTGCCAGCAGCCAAGCAACAGGGACTCTAGCTTTCTTT
CASSQATGTLAFF
>.|TRBV4-2|TRBD2|TRBJ2-5
TGTGCCAGCAGCCAAGAGGGACCAGCGGGAGGGTTTCAAGAGACCCAGTACTTC
CASSQEGPAGGFQETQYF
>.|TRBV19|.|TRBJ2-7
TGTGCCAGTAGTAACTCGGGGTTCTACGAGCAGTACTTC
CASSNSGFYEQYF